One and the same sample provided the 16 T cell receptor beta chains below, sequenced in a study of spatial heterogeneity in lung cancer. Time point here: sample taken at primary tumor resection. Unsorted whole RNA of tumor, nontumor lung or frozen PBMC was sequenced. TCRdb independently ran MiXCR on the 5' RACE reads; one entry per CDR3 protein. The data show over 4,000 distinct CDR3 sequences, with roughly a tenth seen just once and 46% held by the top ten. The sequenced sample was PBMCs, obtained at surgery. These TCRs come from a male donor with early-stage non-small cell lung cancer.

This clonotype was seen at least ten times. The chain uses TRBV28 and TRBJ2-5; D gene ambiguous. Germline V gene sequence: CDR1 MDHEN, CDR2 SYDVKM. The CDR3 is 13 amino acids. V was cut by 3 bases and J by 3 bases, with 8 bases left in between. The CDR3 nucleotides read TGTGCCAGCAGTTTCTCCGTTAAAGAGACCCAGTACTTC. Translating it yields CASSFSVKETQYF.

This clonotype came up many times. The chain combines TRBV4-2 with TRBJ2-7, with D possibly called TRBD1 or TRBD2 (6 bases each). In germline, CDR1 is LGHNA, CDR2 YNFKEQ. The CDR3 loop spans 17 amino acids. V was clipped by 1 base and J by 2 bases, with 18 bases between them. Written as DNA, the CDR3 is TGTGCCAGCAGCCAAGTGGGGGGCAAACGGGTTCCCTACGAGCAGTACTTC. Translating it yields CASSQVGGKRVPYEQYF.

The sample holds many counts of this clonotype. The gene calls are TRBV12-3 or TRBV12-4 and TRBJ2-2; the D is unclear. Deletions cut 6 bases from V and 3 bases from J, with 14 bases between. The CDR3 runs 15 residues. CDR3 bases: TGTGCCAGCAGCCCAGTTTTCAGCGACACCGGGGAGCTGTTTTTT. Protein product: CASSPVFSDTGELFF.

This clonotype was counted ten times or more. The chain uses TRBV28 and TRBJ2-3; D is undetermined. The V gene lost 5 bases and the J gene lost 2 bases, with 8 bases spanning the gap. This CDR3 region has 13 residues. Germline CDR1 reads MDHEN; CDR2 reads SYDVKM. The CDR3 nucleotides read TGTGCCAGCAGTCCCAGGATCACAGATACGCAGTATTTT. Its translation is CASSPRITDTQYF.

This clonotype has a handful of counts. In nucleotides, the CDR3 is TGTGCCAGCAGCCCGGACAGCCAAGAGACCCAGTACTTC. Protein: CASSPDSQETQYF. The chain combines TRBV27 with TRBJ2-5, with TRBD1 as a possible D gene (6 bases). V was clipped by 6 bases and J by 1 base, with 9 bases between them. The CDR3 consists of 13 residues. CDR1 and CDR2 (germline): MNHEY, SMNVEV (reference sequence).

This clonotype was counted many times. The gene calls are TRBV10-1 and TRBJ2-7; maybe TRBD2 (6 bases). CDR1 WNHNN and CDR2 SYGVQD come from the germline V gene (reference sequence). CDR3 length: 17 amino acids. The germline V and J ends were trimmed by 8 bases and 2 bases, with 25 bases remaining between them. This CDR3 reads CASYSLLATCETYEQYF. The CDR3 bases are TGCGCCAGCTATAGCCTGCTAGCGACCTGTGAGACCTACGAGCAGTACTTC.

This clonotype was counted many times. The chain links TRBV16 to TRBJ2-1, with D perhaps matching TRBD1 (6 bases). Germline CDR1 reads KGHSY; CDR2 reads FQNENV. Trimming removed 3 bases at V and 6 bases at J, with 21 bases between. CDR3 length: 17 amino acids. CDR3 in amino acids: CASSQFGPGQFPNEQFF. The CDR3 nucleotides read TGTGCCAGCAGCCAGTTCGGACCGGGACAATTTCCCAATGAGCAGTTCTTC.

This clonotype came up many times. This CDR3 reads CASSVRVFGSYEQYF. The CDR3 DNA is TGTGCCAGCAGTGTCAGGGTTTTCGGGTCCTACGAGCAGTACTTC. The V call is TRBV27, the J call TRBJ2-7; a weak D match, TRBD1 (5 bases). The V end lost 5 bases, the J end lost 1 base, and 15 bases lay between the germline ends. The CDR3 sequence is 15 residues long. CDR1 is MNHEY, CDR2 SMNVEV, per germline (reference sequence).

This clonotype occurred many times. V and J are TRBV27 and TRBJ1-2, with D possibly being TRBD1 (5 bases). This CDR3 is 13 amino acids long. Germline assignment: CDR1 MNHEY and CDR2 SMNVEV (reference sequence). The V end lost 2 bases, the J end lost 5 bases, and 9 bases lay between the germline ends. CDR3 residues: CASSLRSGYGYTF. The CDR3 DNA reads TGTGCCAGCAGTTTAAGGTCAGGGTATGGCTACACCTTC.

Many counts were recorded for this clonotype. The chain couples TRBV23-1 to TRBJ2-6; D call uncertain. TRBV23-1 is placed among ORFs of uncertain function. V shed 2 bases and J shed 0 bases, with 8 bases lying between them. The CDR3 extends over 16 amino acids. CDR3 DNA: TGCGCCAGCAGTCAAGGGTCGAGCTCTGGGGCCAACGTCCTGACTTTC. This translates into CASSQGSSSGANVLTF.

This clonotype was detected ten times or more. The genes are TRBV7-3 and TRBJ1-4, with a weak D call TRBD1 (6 bases). CDR1 and CDR2 (germline): SGHTA, FQGTGA. The V end lost 4 bases, the J end lost 3 bases, and 15 bases lay between the germline ends. The CDR3 contains 16 residues. The CDR3, as DNA: TGTGCCAGCAGCTCAAGTGAAGGGGGAGCTAATGAAAAACTGTTTTTT. This codes for CASSSSEGGANEKLFF.

This chain joins TRBV6-1 and TRBJ1-3, with D maybe TRBD1 (5 bases). Germline V CDR1 and CDR2: MNHNS, SASEGT. The V end was cut by 2 bases, the J end by 2 bases, with 10 bases between. The CDR3 is 15 residues long. Here the CDR3 DNA reads TGTGCCAGCAGTGAATGGGTGACAGCTGGAAACACCATATATTTT. It specifies CASSEWVTAGNTIYF.

This clonotype has at least ten counts. This chain links TRBV19 with TRBJ2-7; maybe TRBD2 (5 bases). Per the germline V gene, CDR1 is LNHDA and CDR2 is SQIVND (reference sequence). Trimming removed 3 bases at V and 5 bases at J, with 8 bases between. CDR3 size: 12 residues. CDR3 amino acids: CASSMPGNEQYF. In DNA form, the CDR3 reads TGTGCCAGTAGTATGCCGGGGAACGAGCAGTACTTC.

The chain combines TRBV6-5 with TRBJ2-5, with 8 bases that match TRBD2. Germline trimming cut 3 bases from V and 3 bases from J; bases unmatched to any gene: 6. CDR1 MNHEY and CDR2 SVGAGI come from the germline V gene. CDR3 length equals 15 residues. The CDR3 reads CASSYWGGGKETQYF. DNA of the CDR3: TGTGCCAGCAGTTATTGGGGCGGGGGGAAAGAGACCCAGTACTTC.

At least ten counts were recorded for this clonotype. The CDR3 region has the DNA TGCGCCAGCAGCCAAGGCGGACCAAACTATGGCTACACCTTC. This encodes CASSQGGPNYGYTF. The genes are TRBV4-1 and TRBJ1-2, with no clear D. The germline CDR1 and CDR2 sequences are MGHRA and YSYEKL. Trimming shortened V by 1 base and J by 2 bases, and 8 bases separated the two germline ends. The CDR3 contains 14 residues.

In its sample, this clonotype was seen a few times. This chain links TRBV4-1 with TRBJ2-1; possibly TRBD1 or TRBD2 for D (6 bases each). The V gene's germline CDR1 is MGHRA and CDR2 YSYEKL. Trimming stripped 6 bases from V and 7 bases from J, with 19 bases between. The CDR3 totals 15 residues. Here the CDR3 DNA reads TGCGCCAGCAGGCCTAACGGGGGCCTGGGGAATGAGCAGTTCTTC. Translation gives CASRPNGGLGNEQFF.